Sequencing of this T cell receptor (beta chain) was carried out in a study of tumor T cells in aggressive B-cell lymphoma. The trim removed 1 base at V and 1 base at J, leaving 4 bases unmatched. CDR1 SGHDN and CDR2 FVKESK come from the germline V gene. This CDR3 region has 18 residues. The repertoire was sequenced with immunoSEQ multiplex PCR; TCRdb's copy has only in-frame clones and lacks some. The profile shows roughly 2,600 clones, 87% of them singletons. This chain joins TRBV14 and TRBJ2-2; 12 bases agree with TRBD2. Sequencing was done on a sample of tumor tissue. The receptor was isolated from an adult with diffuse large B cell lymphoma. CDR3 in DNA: TGTGCCAGCAGCCAAGGACTAGCGGGAGTTTTGAACACCGGGGAGCTGTTTTTT. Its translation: CASSQGLAGVLNTGELFF. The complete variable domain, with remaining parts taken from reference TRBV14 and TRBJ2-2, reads EAGVTQFPSHSVIEKGQTVTLRCDPISGHDNLYWYRRVMGKEIKFLLHFVKESKQDESGMPNNRFLAERTGGTYSTLKVQPAELEDSGVYFCASSQGLAGVLNTGELFFGEGSRLTVL.